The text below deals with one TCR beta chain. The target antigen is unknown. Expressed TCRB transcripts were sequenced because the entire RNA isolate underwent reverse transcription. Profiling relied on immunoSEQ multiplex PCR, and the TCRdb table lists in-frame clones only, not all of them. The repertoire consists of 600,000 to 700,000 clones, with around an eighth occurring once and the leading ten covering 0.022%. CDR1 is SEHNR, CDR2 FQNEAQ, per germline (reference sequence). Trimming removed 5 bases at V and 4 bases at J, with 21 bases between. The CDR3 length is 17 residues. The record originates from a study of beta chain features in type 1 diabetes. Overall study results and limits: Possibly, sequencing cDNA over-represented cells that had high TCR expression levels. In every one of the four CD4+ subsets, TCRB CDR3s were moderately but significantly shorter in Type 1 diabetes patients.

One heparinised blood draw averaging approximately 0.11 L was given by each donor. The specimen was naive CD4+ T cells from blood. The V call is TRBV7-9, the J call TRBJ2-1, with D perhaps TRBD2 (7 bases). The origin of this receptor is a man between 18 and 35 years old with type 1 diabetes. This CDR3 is CASSHSGARRGYNEQFF. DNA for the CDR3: TGTGCCAGCAGCCACAGCGGGGCCAGGAGGGGGTACAATGAGCAGTTCTTC.